This entry lists 27 T cell receptor beta chains sequenced from one sample in a study of control samples from healthy donors and cancer patients. The protocol was immunoSEQ multiplex PCR, while the TCRdb copy is restricted to in-frame clones and leaves out a portion. The top ten hold roughly 6.2% of the sample, which has 120,000 to 150,000 clones, roughly 93% seen once. Sequenced input: blood. The origin of the receptors is a man between 18 and 29 years old in good health.

CDR3 sequence: CASSLTILPTPYNEQFF. Written as DNA, the CDR3 is TGTGCCAGCAGTCTAACTATCCTTCCCACCCCTTACAATGAGCAGTTCTTC. J is TRBJ2-1 and V is TRBV28; unclear D gene. V was clipped by 5 bases and J by 4 bases, with 21 bases between them. This CDR3 contains 17 residues. The germline V gene encodes CDR1 MDHEN and CDR2 SYDVKM.

The rearrangement joins TRBV11-2 to TRBJ2-3; 7 nucleotides line up with TRBD1. The germline gives CDR1 SGHAT, CDR2 FQNNGV. This CDR3 contains 19 residues. The junction had 20 bases not matched to a gene; V was cut back by 5 bases and J by 3 bases. The CDR3 region is CASSHNTGTVRGETDTQYF. CDR3 DNA: TGTGCCAGCAGCCACAACACCGGGACAGTCCGAGGCGAGACAGATACGCAGTATTTT.

This clone was found once. This chain joins TRBV19 and TRBJ1-1; maybe TRBD1 (6 bases). The V end lost 5 bases, the J end lost 0 bases, and 16 bases lay between the germline ends. The germline gives CDR1 LNHDA, CDR2 SQIVND (reference sequence). The CDR3 spans 16 residues. CDR3: CASSVGARLMNTEAFF. The CDR3 nucleotides are TGTGCCAGTAGTGTGGGGGCGCGCCTCATGAACACTGAAGCTTTCTTT.

The rearrangement joins TRBV30 to TRBJ1-5, with TRBD1 matching 7 bases. The junction had 2 bases not matched to a gene; V was cut back by 0 bases and J by 6 bases. The CDR3 spans 13 residues. Per germline, CDR1 GTSNPN and CDR2 SVGIG (reference sequence). The CDR3 DNA is TGTGCCTGGAGTGTACAGGGGCGTCAGCCCCAGCATTTT. Translation: CAWSVQGRQPQHF.

The chain has TRBV9 and TRBJ2-2; tentative D call: TRBD2 (5 bases). The CDR3 has 15 residues. Germline CDR1 SGDLS, CDR2 YYNGEE. Trimming pared 3 bases from V and 1 base from J, leaving 10 bases between. The CDR3 DNA reads TGTGCCAGCAGCGCCACGGGGTGGAACACCGGGGAGCTGTTTTTT. Translated, it gives CASSATGWNTGELFF.

This clone was counted once. The chain employs TRBV3-1 (or the pseudogene TRBV3-2) and TRBJ1-4; 9 nucleotides agree with TRBD1. V shed 4 bases, J shed 7 bases, and the junction held 7 bases outside the gene matches. From germline, CDR1 is LGHDT and CDR2 YNNKEL (reference sequence). CDR3 length: 15 residues. This CDR3 reads CASSPPGQGAEKLFF. CDR3 nucleotides: TGTGCCAGCAGCCCGCCGGGACAGGGAGCTGAAAAACTGTTTTTT.

The chain is built from TRBV30 and TRBJ2-2; 8 bases are a match to TRBD2. The V gene end was trimmed by 5 bases and the J gene end by 5 bases; junction bases not matched to a gene: 7. The V gene's germline CDR1 is GTSNPN and CDR2 SVGIG (reference sequence). The CDR3 has 14 residues. The DNA of the CDR3 is TGTGCCTGGGAGGGGACTAGAGTGACCGGGGAGCTGTTTTTT. Its translation is CAWEGTRVTGELFF.

V usage is TRBV2 and J usage is TRBJ1-1; D remains ambiguous. This CDR3 has 13 amino acids. CDR1 is SNHLY and CDR2 is FYNNEI in the germline V gene. V was clipped by 0 bases and J by 7 bases, with 9 bases between them. As DNA, the CDR3 is TGTGCCAGCAGTGAAGCGGGCTTGGGTGAAGCTTTCTTT. Translating gives CASSEAGLGEAFF.

This chain links TRBV6-1 with TRBJ2-7; D is perhaps TRBD1 or TRBD2 (5 bases each). Germline V gene data show CDR1 as MNHNS and CDR2 as SASEGT. This CDR3 is built from 16 residues. Trimming removed 2 bases from V and 2 bases from J, with 16 bases in between. Here the CDR3 reads CASSEFSGQRPYEQYF. Here the CDR3 DNA reads TGTGCCAGCAGTGAATTTTCGGGGCAGAGACCCTACGAGCAGTACTTC.

J is TRBJ1-3 and V is TRBV19, with no clear D. With 4 bases removed from V and 0 bases from J, the gap between germline ends came to 10 bases. CDR3 length equals 15 residues. In germline, CDR1 is LNHDA, CDR2 SQIVND (reference sequence). The CDR3 DNA sequence: TGTGCCAGTAGTACTGGGTCCGACTCTGGAAACACCATATATTTT. It is translated as CASSTGSDSGNTIYF.

The chain has TRBV7-9 and TRBJ1-5, with TRBD1 matching 8 bases. The V segment lost 2 bases and the J segment 5 bases; nucleotides outside the gene matches: 5. Germline V gene sequence: CDR1 SEHNR, CDR2 FQNEAQ (reference sequence). The CDR3 totals 15 residues. CDR3 DNA sequence: TGTGCCAGCAGCTTAAGTGGACAGGGTCATCAGCCCCAGCATTTT. Amino acid sequence: CASSLSGQGHQPQHF.

This chain uses TRBV19 with TRBJ1-5, with TRBD1 matching 10 bases. Per the germline V gene, CDR1 is LNHDA and CDR2 is SQIVND (reference sequence). This CDR3 spans 15 amino acids. Trimming cost V 5 bases and J 5 bases; bases outside gene matches: 6. CDR3 DNA sequence: TGTGCCAGTAGTTACCGGACAGGGGGAGATCAGCCCCAGCATTTT. Residues: CASSYRTGGDQPQHF.

The chain is built from TRBV7-2 and TRBJ2-5, with a tentative D call TRBD1 (5 bases). Per the germline V gene, CDR1 is SGHTA and CDR2 is FQGNSA. The CDR3 loop spans 15 amino acids. Deletions cut 1 base from V and 5 bases from J, with 14 bases between. The CDR3 sequence: CASSLEAGLFETQYF. CDR3 sequence (DNA): TGTGCCAGCAGCTTAGAGGCAGGGCTATTTGAGACCCAGTACTTC.

The chain carries TRBV4-3 and TRBJ2-1, with 7 bases identical to TRBD2. There are 15 residues in the CDR3. Looked up from germline, CDR1 is LGHNA and CDR2 is YSLEER. The V segment lost 1 base and the J segment 8 bases; nucleotides outside the gene matches: 8. The CDR3 DNA follows: TGCGCCAGCAGCCAAGGGGGAGCTAGCGGTGATGAGCAGTTCTTC. Its translation: CASSQGGASGDEQFF.

This chain joins TRBV4-2 and TRBJ2-3; 9 bases align to TRBD2. This CDR3 region has 16 residues. V was pared by 0 bases and J by 3 bases, with 4 bases of the junction left unmatched. CDR1 LGHNA and CDR2 YNFKEQ come from the germline V gene. CDR3 amino acids: CASSQETSGLTDTQYF. DNA for the CDR3: TGTGCCAGCAGCCAAGAAACTAGCGGGCTGACAGATACGCAGTATTTT.

This sequence joins TRBV7-2 and TRBJ1-1; 7 bases align to TRBD1. CDR1 SGHTA and CDR2 FQGNSA come from the germline V gene. The CDR3 has 15 amino acids. The V and J ends lost 3 bases and 4 bases, in that order; junction bases with no gene match: 8. The CDR3 region is CASSFRGGGGTEAFF. CDR3 sequence (DNA): TGTGCCAGCAGCTTCAGGGGGGGAGGGGGCACTGAAGCTTTCTTT.

The chain is built from TRBV18 and TRBJ1-5, with TRBD1 as a possible D gene (5 bases). The V end lost 5 bases, the J end lost 5 bases, and 10 bases lay between the germline ends. CDR3 size: 13 residues. From germline, CDR1 is KGHSH and CDR2 LQKENI. The chain's CDR3 is CASSTGGDQPQHF. CDR3 sequence (DNA): TGTGCCAGCTCAACGGGAGGGGATCAGCCCCAGCATTTT.

The chain uses TRBV7-2 and TRBJ2-6; D unclear. Germline-derived CDR1 and CDR2 are SGHTA and FQGNSA. The CDR3 spans 11 residues. With 5 bases removed from V and 13 bases from J, the gap between germline ends came to 9 bases. In DNA, the CDR3 is TGTGCCAGCAGCCTCTTAGGTGTCCTGACTTTC. Residues: CASSLLGVLTF.

This sequence joins TRBV5-6 and TRBJ2-1; the match to TRBD2 covers 7 bases. With V trimmed by 4 bases and J by 6 bases, 10 bases remained unmatched. Per the germline V gene, CDR1 is SGHDT and CDR2 is YYEEEE. The CDR3 loop spans 15 amino acids. This chain's CDR3 is CASSPPLREVNEQFF. CDR3 nucleotide sequence: TGTGCCAGCAGCCCTCCGCTTCGGGAGGTCAATGAGCAGTTCTTC.

The J gene is TRBJ2-7, the V gene TRBV2; weak D call: TRBD1 (5 bases). Germline CDR1 is SNHLY and CDR2 is FYNNEI. The CDR3 spans 14 residues. Trimming cost V 10 bases and J 3 bases, with 19 bases left between them. CDR3 residues: CATETSKGYYEQYF. In nucleotides, the CDR3 is TGTGCCACCGAGACCTCTAAGGGGTACTACGAGCAGTACTTC. Variable domain in full (rest from reference TRBV2 and TRBJ2-7): EPEVTQTPSHQVTQMGQEVILRCVPISNHLYFYWYRQILGQKVEFLVSFYNNEISEKSEIFDDQFSVERPDGSNFTLKIRSTKLEDSAMYFCATETSKGYYEQYFGPGTRLTVT.

The genes are TRBV30 and TRBJ2-1; no clear D gene. CDR3 length: 12 residues. The V end was cut by 2 bases, the J end by 5 bases, with 7 bases between. Germline CDR1 reads GTSNPN; CDR2 reads SVGIG (reference sequence). Here the CDR3 reads CAWSLIDNEQFF. The CDR3 bases are TGTGCCTGGAGTTTAATAGACAATGAGCAGTTCTTC. Full variable domain (rest looked up from reference TRBV30 and TRBJ2-1): SQTIHQWPATLVQPVGSPLSLECTVEGTSNPNLYWYRQAAGRGLQLLFYSVGIGQISSEVPQNLSASRPQDRQFILSSKKLLLSDSGFYLCAWSLIDNEQFFGPGTRLTVL.

Note on this clone: Different DNA sequences within this sample yield the same CDR3. The CDR3 region is CASSLRGNTEAFF. The CDR3 coding sequence is TGTGCCAGCAGCTTACGGGGGAACACTGAAGCTTTCTTT. The rearrangement uses TRBV11-3 and TRBJ1-1; D is uncertain. There are 13 residues in the CDR3. Germline V gene data show CDR1 as SGHNT and CDR2 as YENEEA. V was pared by 2 bases and J by 1 base, with 5 bases between.

The chain combines TRBV28 with TRBJ2-7; 10 nucleotides match TRBD1. V shed 5 bases, J shed 4 bases, and the junction held 8 bases outside the gene matches. Looked up from germline, CDR1 is MDHEN and CDR2 is SYDVKM. The CDR3 loop spans 15 amino acids. DNA for the CDR3: TGTGCCAGCAGTGACCGAGGGACAGGGGATTACGAGCAGTACTTC. Translation gives CASSDRGTGDYEQYF.

This sequence joins TRBV7-2 and TRBJ1-3; perhaps TRBD1 as D (5 bases). CDR3 length: 16 amino acids. Germline V gene lookup returns CDR1 SGHTA and CDR2 FQGNSA. Trimming removed 1 base at V and 0 bases at J, with 10 bases between. This chain's CDR3 is CASSLDATASGNTIYF. The CDR3 DNA sequence: TGTGCCAGCAGCTTAGATGCGACAGCCTCTGGAAACACCATATATTTT.

V gene TRBV11-2 combines with J gene TRBJ2-3; D uncertain. The CDR3 contains 13 residues. CDR1 and CDR2 from the germline V gene are SGHAT and FQNNGV. The V gene lost 1 base and the J gene lost 7 bases, with 9 bases spanning the gap. Here the CDR3 reads CASSLGTPNTQYF. The CDR3 bases are TGTGCCAGCAGCTTAGGGACGCCAAATACGCAGTATTTT.

The chain couples TRBV4-3 to TRBJ2-5; D is unclear. The length of the CDR3 is 16 residues. The V gene lost 0 bases and the J gene lost 1 base, with 12 bases spanning the gap. Germline assignment: CDR1 LGHNA and CDR2 YSLEER. CDR3 protein: CASSQEVWGSQETQYF. CDR3 nucleotide sequence: TGCGCCAGCAGCCAAGAGGTGTGGGGTAGCCAAGAGACCCAGTACTTC.

The rearrangement uses TRBV7-8 and TRBJ2-4; TRBD1 aligns across 10 bases. V lost 1 base to trimming and J lost 0 bases; unmatched junction nucleotides: 3. CDR3 size: 17 residues. Germline assignment: CDR1 SGHVS and CDR2 FQNEAQ. The CDR3 is CASSLVTGGSAKNIQYF. CDR3 bases: TGTGCCAGCAGCTTAGTGACAGGGGGCTCAGCCAAAAACATTCAGTACTTC.